A single sample gave rise to the 20 T cell receptor beta chains below, sequenced in a study of T cell clonality in common variable immunodeficiency. Generated by immunoSEQ multiplex PCR, the TCRdb table keeps only in-frame clones and is missing some. This sample comprises approximately 35,000 clones, none seen once only. Findings and caveats of the study: Common variable immunodeficiency TCR beta sequences reportedly had fewer deletions and N-nucleotide insertions.

These receptors are not linked to any known antigen. The sequenced sample consisted of peripheral blood mononuclear cells. The receptors stem from a human donor with common variable immunodeficiency.

At least ten counts were recorded for this clone. The read is 3 residues too short to cover the CDR3 end, so that end is filled in from the germline J gene. This sequence joins TRBV5-1 and TRBJ2-7; 14 bases map to TRBD2. The J segment lost 6 bases and the V segment lost 4 bases, leaving 9 bases of the junction unmatched. The CDR3 runs 16 residues. Germline V gives CDR1 SGHRS, CDR2 YFSETQ. The DNA read from the CDR3 is TGCGCCAGCAGCACGACTAGCGGGGGGGCCATAGGCGAG. It translates to CASSTTSGGAIGE. The complete CDR3 sequence is CASSTTSGGAIGEQYF.

The part of the CDR3 DNA that was read is TGTGCCAGTAACCAAGCGGGGGGCACAGATACG. This sequence encodes CASNQAGGTDT. The full CDR3 protein reads CASNQAGGTDTQYF. The V gene is TRBV19, the J gene TRBJ2-3, with 8 bases that match TRBD2. The CDR3 is cut off 3 residues early in the read; its end comes from the germline J gene. Germline V CDR1 and CDR2: LNHDA, SQIVND (reference sequence). V shed 7 bases, J shed 1 base, and the junction held 4 bases outside the gene matches. The CDR3 is made up of 14 amino acids. The variable domain in full, completed from reference TRBV19 and TRBJ2-3, reads DGGITQSPKYLFRKEGQNVTLSCEQNLNHDAMYWYRQDPGQGLRLIYYSQIVNDFQKGDIAEGYSVSREKKESFPLTVTSAQKNPTAFYLCASNQAGGTDTQYFGPGTRLTVL.

This clone was observed many times. Sequencing ends 3 residues short of the CDR3 end; the germline J gene provides the rest. The chain carries TRBV13 and TRBJ2-1; weak D call: TRBD1 (7 bases). Germline-derived CDR1 and CDR2 are PRHDT and FYEKMQ (reference sequence). CDR3 length: 19 amino acids. Trimming left V 1 base short and J 0 bases short, with 19 bases between. The CDR3 loop reads CASSLDGVAGGSSYNEQFF. The CDR3 bases that were read are TGTGCCAGCAGCTTAGACGGCGTCGCAGGGGGGAGCTCCTACAATGAG.

This clone was seen at least ten times. The missing CDR3 end, 3 residues past where the read stops, is filled in from the germline J gene. The chain carries TRBV7-3 and TRBJ2-2; 8 positions agree with TRBD1. J lost 9 bases, V lost 2 bases, and 5 bases had no gene match. Germline V CDR1 and CDR2: SGHTA, FQGTGA. The CDR3 loop spans 14 amino acids. CDR3 DNA (partial): TGTGCCAGCAGCTTATTAGGACAGGGAAGGGAG. Translating gives CASSLLGQGRE. The complete CDR3 sequence is CASSLLGQGRELFF.

This clone appeared many times. The read falls 3 residues short of the CDR3 end, and the missing part is taken from the germline J gene. This chain links TRBV5-1 with TRBJ2-7; 7 bases align to TRBD1. Germline values: CDR1 SGHRS, CDR2 YFSETQ. The length of the CDR3 is 16 residues. The V gene end was trimmed by 0 bases and the J gene end by 0 bases; junction bases not matched to a gene: 6. The CDR3 DNA, read in part, is TGCGCCAGCAGCTTGGAGGGGGCGACCTCCTCCTACGAG. Residues: CASSLEGATSSYE. The complete CDR3 reads CASSLEGATSSYEQYF.

This clone was observed a few times. The observed sequence ends 3 residues before the CDR3 terminus, with the missing tail filled in from the germline J gene. This chain uses TRBV30 with TRBJ1-4; 7 bases are shared with TRBD1. The J segment lost 4 bases and the V segment lost 2 bases, leaving 7 bases of the junction unmatched. This CDR3 contains 15 residues. Germline CDR1 and CDR2: GTSNPN and SVGIG (reference sequence). The sequenced CDR3 bases are TGTGCCTGGAGTCCCTACAGGGGCCTTAATGAAAAA. Protein sequence: CAWSPYRGLNEK. In full, the CDR3 is CAWSPYRGLNEKLFF.

This clone was detected many times. The CDR3 extends 3 residues past the end of the read, so its final part is completed from the germline J gene. Other DNA sequences in this specimen translate into the identical CDR3. This chain connects TRBV19 to TRBJ1-5; D perhaps matches TRBD1 (5 bases). Trimming took off 10 bases at V and 6 bases at J, with 19 bases between the two ends. This CDR3 has 14 residues. Germline CDR1 LNHDA, CDR2 SQIVND (reference sequence). CDR3 region: CATTQGSVGQPQHF. The sequenced part of the CDR3 DNA is TGTGCCACCACCCAGGGATCAGTAGGTCAGCCC.

As to this clone: The read ends 3 residues early relative to the CDR3; the germline J gene fills the gap. The rearrangement joins TRBV30 to TRBJ2-5, with TRBD1 as a possible D gene (5 bases). Germline CDR1 and CDR2: GTSNPN and SVGIG (reference sequence). CDR3 size: 15 residues. Trimming took off 0 bases at V and 5 bases at J, with 16 bases between the two ends. This CDR3 reads CAWSVFGAAGETQYF. CDR3 DNA (partial): TGTGCCTGGAGTGTTTTTGGGGCAGCCGGGGAGACC.

This clone was found a few times. With the read ending 3 residues before the CDR3 end, the germline J gene is used to fill in that end. The chain carries TRBV6-1 and TRBJ2-5; 9 bases line up with TRBD2. V was clipped by 2 bases and J by 2 bases; unmatched bases: 3. The CDR3 totals 15 residues. Germline V CDR1 and CDR2: MNHNS, SASEGT. The chain's CDR3 is CASSESGGQQETQYF. The CDR3 bases that were read are TGTGCCAGCAGTGAAAGCGGGGGGCAACAAGAGACC.

As to this clone: The sequenced fragment ends 3 residues before the CDR3 boundary, so the rest is inferred from the germline J gene. This chain joins TRBV7-9 and TRBJ2-3; TRBD2 aligns across 8 bases. Germline CDR1 is SEHNR and CDR2 is FQNEAQ (reference sequence). The CDR3 is 15 residues long. With V trimmed by 1 base and J by 4 bases, 4 bases remained unmatched. The DNA read from the CDR3 is TGTGCCAGCAGCTTAGGGACTAGCTCCGCAGATACG. Translation gives CASSLGTSSADT. Given in full, the CDR3 is CASSLGTSSADTQYF.

Turning to this clone: From the germline J gene comes the end of the CDR3, since the read stops 3 residues before it. J is TRBJ1-4 and V is TRBV7-6; 8 nucleotides match TRBD1. This CDR3 has 14 amino acids. V shed 8 bases and J 3 bases; nucleotides not matched to a gene: 5. Germline CDR1 and CDR2: SGHVS and FNYEAQ. The CDR3 loop is CASGKTGANEKLFF. CDR3 bases read: TGTGCCAGCGGGAAGACAGGGGCTAATGAAAAA.

This clone was counted between two and nine times. The read terminates 3 residues before the CDR3 end, so the remaining end is supplied by the germline J gene. The J gene is TRBJ2-1, the V gene TRBV19; D unclear. CDR1 is LNHDA, CDR2 SQIVND, per germline (reference sequence). CDR3 size: 13 residues. V was pared by 1 base and J by 9 bases, with 10 bases between. The CDR3 reads CASSIGSAVEQFF. The part of the CDR3 DNA that was read is TGTGCCAGTAGTATAGGAAGCGCGGTTGAG.

Worth noting for this clone: With the read ending 3 residues before the CDR3 end, the germline J gene is used to fill in that end. The rearrangement links TRBV20-1 to TRBJ2-7, with 10 bases fitting TRBD2. Germline-derived CDR1 and CDR2 are DFQATT and SNEGSKA (reference sequence). Trimming took 0 bases from V and 0 from J; bases not matched to a gene: 11. The CDR3 runs 18 residues. The CDR3 spells CSARDTSGGGTSSYEQYF. The sequenced CDR3 bases are TGCAGTGCTAGAGATACCAGCGGGGGGGGGACGAGCTCCTACGAG.

In regard to this clone: The read ends 3 residues early relative to the CDR3; the germline J gene fills the gap. J is TRBJ1-3 and V is TRBV7-9; D perhaps matches TRBD1 (6 bases). V gave up 6 bases and J gave up 0 bases, with 12 bases separating them. The CDR3 is 15 residues long. Germline values: CDR1 SEHNR, CDR2 FQNEAQ (reference sequence). The CDR3 sequence: CASRDRISSGNTIYF. The covered CDR3 bases are TGTGCCAGCAGAGACAGGATAAGCTCTGGAAACACC. Full variable domain (missing parts from reference TRBV7-9 and TRBJ1-3): DTGVSQNPRHKITKRGQNVTFRCDPISEHNRLYWYRQTLGQGPEFLTYFQNEAQLEKSRLLSDRFSAERPKGSFSTLEIQRTEQGDSAMYLCASRDRISSGNTIYFGEGSWLTVV.

This clone turned up a few times. The CDR3 goes on 3 residues after the read ends, and that part is filled in from the germline J gene. The J gene is TRBJ1-6, the V gene TRBV11-2; D remains unclear. Trimming removed 1 base from V and 10 bases from J, with 11 bases in between. The V gene's germline CDR1 is SGHAT and CDR2 FQNNGV. The CDR3 has 14 residues. The part of the CDR3 DNA that was read is TGTGCCAGCAGCTTAGGGGCTCTTGAGTCACCC. This encodes CASSLGALESP. The full CDR3 protein is CASSLGALESPLHF.

This clone was detected a few times. The read ends 3 residues before the CDR3 terminus; that terminus is restored from the germline J gene. This rearrangement joins TRBV19 to TRBJ1-5; D is unclear. The V and J ends lost 3 bases and 5 bases respectively, with 8 bases between them. The length of the CDR3 is 13 residues. From germline, CDR1 is LNHDA and CDR2 SQIVND (reference sequence). The CDR3 loop reads CASSISGYQPQHF. The sequenced part of the CDR3 DNA is TGTGCCAGTAGTATCAGCGGGTATCAGCCC. The whole variable domain, filled in from reference TRBV19 and TRBJ1-5, reads DGGITQSPKYLFRKEGQNVTLSCEQNLNHDAMYWYRQDPGQGLRLIYYSQIVNDFQKGDIAEGYSVSREKKESFPLTVTSAQKNPTAFYLCASSISGYQPQHFGDGTRLSIL.

This clone was observed a few times. Sequencing ends 3 residues short of the CDR3 end; the germline J gene provides the rest. The V gene is TRBV7-7, the J gene TRBJ2-1; 7 bases are a match to TRBD2. The CDR3 is 13 residues long. CDR1 and CDR2 (germline): SSHAT, FNYEAQ (reference sequence). V dropped 5 bases and J dropped 7; count of bases not matched to a gene: 5. The CDR3 protein is CASSDGGGNEQFF. Partial CDR3 DNA: TGTGCCAGCAGCGACGGGGGAGGGAATGAG.

There are many counts of this clone. The CDR3 is cut off 3 residues early in the read; its end comes from the germline J gene. The chain employs TRBV19 and TRBJ1-1; D not resolved. Trimming removed 3 bases at V and 1 base at J, with 6 bases between. CDR1 and CDR2 (germline): LNHDA, SQIVND (reference sequence). The CDR3 is made up of 13 amino acids. The sequenced part of the CDR3 DNA is TGTGCCAGTAGTATGCAACAGAACACTGAA. Its protein product is CASSMQQNTE. The full CDR3 reads CASSMQQNTEAFF. The complete variable domain, with remaining parts taken from reference TRBV19 and TRBJ1-1, reads DGGITQSPKYLFRKEGQNVTLSCEQNLNHDAMYWYRQDPGQGLRLIYYSQIVNDFQKGDIAEGYSVSREKKESFPLTVTSAQKNPTAFYLCASSMQQNTEAFFGQGTRLTVV.

This clone has a handful of counts. Sequencing ends 3 residues short of the CDR3 end; the germline J gene provides the rest. The genes are TRBV30 and TRBJ1-1; D may be TRBD1 (6 bases). The length of the CDR3 is 12 residues. Germline V lookup: CDR1 GTSNPN, CDR2 SVGIG (reference sequence). CDR3 protein: CAWSPRGQEAFF. CDR3 DNA, as far as it was read: TGTGCCTGGAGTCCCCGGGGACAAGAA.

This clone came up many times. The CDR3 end lies 3 residues beyond the end of the read and is filled in from the germline J gene. V and J are TRBV19 and TRBJ1-1; unclear D gene. Trimming removed 7 bases at V and 1 base at J, with 16 bases between. The length of the CDR3 is 15 residues. The germline gives CDR1 LNHDA, CDR2 SQIVND (reference sequence). The CDR3 sequence is CASNGESRGNTEAFF. CDR3 bases read: TGTGCCAGTAATGGGGAGTCCCGGGGGAACACTGAA.